The clone carrying this T cell receptor beta chain was seen only a few times. The entry originates in a study of control samples from healthy donors and cancer patients. Method: immunoSEQ multiplex PCR; TCRdb's copy keeps in-frame clones and lacks some. The table records about 51,000 clones, roughly 87% of them present only once. CDR3 size: 13 residues. The germline V gene has CDR1 SGHDT and CDR2 YYEEEE. Between the trimmed V and J ends, which lost 1 base and 4 bases, there was a span of 7 bases. The sequence derives from a man aged 40-49 years with colorectal cancer. The V gene is TRBV5-6, the J gene TRBJ2-3; no reliable D call. What was sequenced was PBMCs. CDR3 in DNA: TGTGCCAGCAGCTTGAGGTTTCCAGATACGCAGTATTTT. This translates into CASSLRFPDTQYF.